This T cell receptor beta chain was sequenced during a study of cytomegalovirus exposure and HLA in healthy donors. About the research overall: Genotyping of under 500 donors showed that 80% to 85% belonged to the Caucasian-associated ancestry cluster. Notes on the study in general: The likely origin of a cluster of highly shared sequence variants was a sequencing artifact. A later analysis linked a missense variant in DCLRE1C to the trimming of TCR beta V and J genes.

As for this clone: The target antigen is unknown.

In germline, CDR1 is LNHDA, CDR2 SQIVND (reference sequence). V lost 5 bases and J lost 2; bases outside the gene matches: 3. The CDR3 runs to 13 residues. 60 Vbeta and 13 Jbeta primers were used in PCR. The protocol was immunoSEQ multiplex PCR, while the TCRdb copy is restricted to in-frame clones and leaves out a portion. The sample has 130,000 or so clones; the top ten hold 1.5% to 2%. Material for sequencing was PBMCs. The chain couples TRBV19 to TRBJ2-7; 7 nucleotides align to TRBD1. The clonotype comes from a middle-aged woman in good health and CMV-seropositive. The CDR3 is CASSLGQTYEQYF. The CDR3 DNA is TGTGCCAGTAGTTTGGGACAGACCTACGAGCAGTACTTC.